Shown below are 29 T cell receptor beta chains from a single sample sequenced in a study of sequential checkpoint blockade in melanoma (dated by TCRdb to between 2017 and 2020). Reading the label with the study, this specimen's treatment or condition is: randomized to nivolumab then ipilimumab (arm A) or the reverse (arm B). The library relied on the immunoSEQ multiplex PCR assay. Not all clones reach the TCRdb copy of this immuneACCESS table, which keeps in-frame sequences only. Checked studies attribute under half of the gap to unresolved V genes and leave the rest unexplained. The sample table holds about 3,700 clones, of which approximately 22% were seen once. The ten largest clones take up more than 15% of the sample. Sample: tumor tissue (inferred from file names), taken from a patient given nivolumab and ipilimumab in sequence. These receptor sequences come from a human donor with melanoma.

In its sample, this clone ranks as medium-sized (0.01 to 0.1%). The gene calls are TRBV11-3 and TRBJ2-5; 8 nucleotides agree with TRBD2. Germline CDR1 SGHNT, CDR2 YENEEA. There are 16 residues in the CDR3. V shed 0 bases, J shed 4 bases, and the junction held 7 bases outside the gene matches. In DNA form, the CDR3 reads TGTGCCAGCAGCTTAGATCCGGGGGGGATGGGAGAGACCCAGTACTTC. The encoded protein is CASSLDPGGMGETQYF.

The gene calls are TRBV10-3 and TRBJ2-2; the D gene is possibly TRBD2 (5 bases). The CDR3 has 16 residues. Per the germline V gene, CDR1 is ENHRY and CDR2 is SYGVKD. V was clipped by 2 bases and J by 5 bases, with 15 bases between them. DNA of the CDR3: TGTGCCATCAGTGAGGTAGAGGGTACGGGAACCGGGGAGCTGTTTTTT. This gives the protein CAISEVEGTGTGELFF.

By share, this clone counts as medium-sized. The chain recombines TRBV9 with TRBJ2-1; 9 nucleotides agree with TRBD2. CDR3 length: 15 residues. Germline CDR1 reads SGDLS; CDR2 reads YYNGEE. Trimming cost V 0 bases and J 7 bases; bases outside gene matches: 5. CDR3: CASSVGGGAINEQFF. CDR3 in DNA: TGTGCCAGCAGCGTAGGCGGGGGGGCCATAAATGAGCAGTTCTTC.

The sample holds one count of this clone. The V gene is TRBV30, the J gene TRBJ2-7; D tentatively fits TRBD1 or TRBD2 (5 bases each). Between the trimmed V and J ends, which lost 0 bases and 0 bases, there was a span of 9 bases. The germline V gene has CDR1 GTSNPN and CDR2 SVGIG (reference sequence). This CDR3 has 14 residues. The CDR3 DNA follows: TGTGCCTGGAGTGTACCAGGGAGCTCCTACGAGCAGTACTTC. Translating gives CAWSVPGSSYEQYF.

This clone was seen a single time. V and J are TRBV5-1 and TRBJ1-1; D unresolved. V shed 1 base and J shed 4 bases, with 14 bases lying between them. Per the germline V gene, CDR1 is SGHRS and CDR2 is YFSETQ. CDR3 length: 15 amino acids. The CDR3 spells CASSLRPGPGTEAFF. CDR3 nucleotide sequence: TGCGCCAGCAGCTTGAGGCCCGGCCCGGGCACTGAAGCTTTCTTT.

The chain recombines TRBV9 with TRBJ1-1; a weak D match, TRBD1 (5 bases). CDR1 is SGDLS and CDR2 is YYNGEE in the germline V gene. Trimming cost V 3 bases and J 2 bases, with 11 bases left between them. The CDR3 consists of 14 residues. The CDR3 loop is CASSAKTANTEAFF. For the CDR3, the DNA is TGTGCCAGCAGCGCAAAGACAGCTAACACTGAAGCTTTCTTT.

This clone was recorded a few times. The genes are TRBV11-3 and TRBJ2-1, with 7 nucleotides matching TRBD2. This CDR3 is built from 15 residues. V was clipped by 3 bases and J by 4 bases; unmatched bases: 6. The V gene's germline CDR1 is SGHNT and CDR2 YENEEA. The chain's CDR3 is CASSLAGGSYNEQFF. As DNA, the CDR3 is TGTGCCAGCAGCTTGGCCGGGGGGTCGTACAATGAGCAGTTCTTC.

This chain uses TRBV18 with TRBJ2-2; D remains unclear. Trimming stripped 3 bases from V and 0 bases from J, with 2 bases between. CDR3 length equals 13 residues. Germline CDR1 reads KGHSH; CDR2 reads LQKENI. This CDR3 is CASSPANTGELFF. The CDR3 nucleotides read TGTGCCAGCTCACCGGCGAACACCGGGGAGCTGTTTTTT. Full variable domain (missing parts from reference TRBV18 and TRBJ2-2): NAGVMQNPRHLVRRRGQEARLRCSPMKGHSHVYWYRQLPEEGLKFMVYLQKENIIDESGMPKERFSAEFPKEGPSILRIQQVVRGDSAAYFCASSPANTGELFFGEGSRLTVL.

The chain has TRBV6-8 and TRBJ2-5, with D possibly being TRBD1 or TRBD2 (5 bases each). Germline CDR1 reads MNHGY; CDR2 reads SAAAGT. V shed 5 bases and J shed 12 bases, with 22 bases lying between them. The CDR3 consists of 14 residues. The chain's CDR3 is CASSEGSGTARKYF. CDR3 DNA sequence: TGTGCCAGCAGTGAGGGGAGTGGGACCGCACGAAAGTACTTC.

By sample share, this clone is medium-sized. The chain couples TRBV6-8 to TRBJ2-1; D gene uncertain. This CDR3 is built from 12 residues. Germline CDR1 and CDR2: MNHGY and SAAAGT. The V and J ends lost 8 bases and 10 bases respectively, with 15 bases between them. DNA of the CDR3: TGTGCCAGCGGCCTATTCCCCAGGGAGCAGTTCTTC. Protein: CASGLFPREQFF.

The rearrangement links TRBV28 to TRBJ1-2; perhaps TRBD1 as D (5 bases). The length of the CDR3 is 13 residues. Germline V gives CDR1 MDHEN, CDR2 SYDVKM. V was shortened by 4 bases and J by 4 bases, with 10 bases between the two germline ends. The CDR3 bases are TGTGCCAGCAGTTCCCAGGGAGTCTATGGCTACACCTTC. It encodes CASSSQGVYGYTF.

This sequence joins TRBV6-8 and TRBJ1-4; tentatively, D is TRBD1 (5 bases). This CDR3 is built from 14 residues. V was cut by 10 bases and J by 2 bases, with 14 bases left in between. Germline V gene data show CDR1 as MNHGY and CDR2 as SAAAGT. The CDR3 here is CATSDRGTNEKLFF. CDR3 bases: TGTGCCACCTCGGACCGGGGGACTAATGAAAAACTGTTTTTT.

The J gene is TRBJ2-7, the V gene TRBV10-2; weak D call: TRBD1 (5 bases). V was trimmed by 0 bases and J by 2 bases, leaving 11 bases between them. The CDR3 length is 15 residues. CDR1 is WSHSY, CDR2 SAAADI, per germline. CDR3 residues: CASSESATDPYEQYF. DNA of the CDR3: TGCGCCAGCAGTGAGTCGGCGACAGACCCCTACGAGCAGTACTTC.

The chain uses TRBV6-8 and TRBJ1-2, with 7 bases matching TRBD1. Germline V gene lookup returns CDR1 MNHGY and CDR2 SAAAGT. CDR3 length: 13 residues. V lost 4 bases and J lost 8; bases outside the gene matches: 7. The CDR3 reads CASSSTGLGGYTF. The DNA for the CDR3 is TGTGCCAGCAGTTCGACAGGGTTAGGGGGCTACACCTTC.

There are a few counts of this clone. The V call is TRBV6-7, the J call TRBJ2-1; D remains ambiguous. TRBV6-7 is placed among ORFs of uncertain function. V was clipped by 4 bases and J by 10 bases, with 8 bases between them. The CDR3 runs to 11 residues. The CDR3 here is CASSSRPEQFF. CDR3 in DNA: TGTGCCAGCAGTTCCCGCCCCGAGCAGTTCTTC.

The genes are TRBV19 and TRBJ2-7; D gene uncertain. Germline CDR1 is LNHDA and CDR2 is SQIVND (reference sequence). The V end was cut by 1 base, the J end by 4 bases, with 11 bases between. This CDR3 contains 14 residues. The CDR3 region has the DNA TGTGCCAGTAGTATAGGCGTAGGAAGGTACGAGCAGTACTTC. It codes for CASSIGVGRYEQYF.

This clone turned up a few times. The chain joins TRBV30 to TRBJ1-3, with D possibly matching TRBD1 (5 bases). V lost 0 bases to trimming and J lost 6 bases, with 15 bases between them. CDR1 is GTSNPN and CDR2 is SVGIG in the germline V gene (reference sequence). There are 15 residues in the CDR3. CDR3 sequence (DNA): TGTGCCTGGAGTGTAAACCCCAGGGTGGAAAACACCATATATTTT. Protein product: CAWSVNPRVENTIYF.

The chain is built from TRBV11-3 and TRBJ1-1, with D maybe TRBD1 (5 bases). From germline, CDR1 is SGHNT and CDR2 YENEEA. V was clipped by 5 bases and J by 0 bases, with 16 bases between them. The CDR3 has 16 residues. The CDR3 is CASSQWQGRLNTEAFF. For the CDR3, the DNA is TGTGCCAGCAGCCAGTGGCAGGGAAGGTTGAACACTGAAGCTTTCTTT.

This clone was counted once. V gene TRBV19 combines with J gene TRBJ2-5; 14 bases match TRBD2. The CDR3 has 16 residues. Germline assignment: CDR1 LNHDA and CDR2 SQIVND (reference sequence). Trimming at V came to 4 bases and at J to 5 bases, leaving 6 bases not matched to a gene. This CDR3 reads CASSTGLAGGLETQYF. The CDR3 nucleotides are TGTGCCAGTAGTACCGGACTAGCGGGGGGTTTGGAGACCCAGTACTTC. Based on the CDR3 plus reference TRBV19 and TRBJ2-5, the full variable domain is DGGITQSPKYLFRKEGQNVTLSCEQNLNHDAMYWYRQDPGQGLRLIYYSQIVNDFQKGDIAEGYSVSREKKESFPLTVTSAQKNPTAFYLCASSTGLAGGLETQYFGPGTRLLVL.

The V gene is TRBV6-1, the J gene TRBJ2-7; D is possibly TRBD2 (5 bases). Germline V gene data show CDR1 as MNHNS and CDR2 as SASEGT. CDR3 length equals 15 residues. V dropped 1 base and J dropped 2 bases, with 12 bases sitting between them. CDR3 coding DNA: TGTGCCAGCAGTGAAGGGCAGGACGGGGCCTACGAGCAGTACTTC. The encoded protein is CASSEGQDGAYEQYF.

J is TRBJ1-2 and V is TRBV28; D possibly corresponds to TRBD1 (5 bases). V was cut by 3 bases and J by 2 bases, with 10 bases left in between. The CDR3 is 14 amino acids. Per the germline V gene, CDR1 is MDHEN and CDR2 is SYDVKM. The CDR3: CASSFVGVNYGYTF. Written as DNA, the CDR3 is TGTGCCAGCAGTTTTGTAGGGGTCAACTATGGCTACACCTTC.

The V call is TRBV11-3, the J call TRBJ2-5; possible D gene TRBD1, 6 bases. Trimming took 3 bases from V and 3 from J, leaving 11 bases between them. This CDR3 is 14 amino acids long. Germline loops: CDR1 SGHNT, CDR2 YENEEA. The CDR3 here is CASSLGAGKETQYF. Here the CDR3 DNA reads TGTGCCAGCAGCTTGGGGGCCGGGAAAGAGACCCAGTACTTC.

This clone is categorized as medium-sized (0.01 to 0.1%). The chain employs TRBV5-1 and TRBJ2-7, with unresolved D. Germline V CDR1 and CDR2: SGHRS, YFSETQ. This CDR3 spans 15 amino acids. With 0 bases removed from V and 7 bases from J, the gap between germline ends came to 17 bases. DNA for the CDR3: TGCGCCAGCAGCTTGGTCTCGGTGACACCTCGTGAGCAGTACTTC. Translating it yields CASSLVSVTPREQYF.

The chain couples TRBV11-3 to TRBJ2-3, with 12 bases matching TRBD2. Germline lookup yields CDR1 SGHNT and CDR2 YENEEA. The CDR3 totals 16 residues. V was pared by 5 bases and J by 5 bases, with 8 bases of the junction left unmatched. CDR3 bases: TGTGCCAGCAGCCTTGGACTAGCGGGGAACCAAGATACGCAGTATTTT. Translated, it gives CASSLGLAGNQDTQYF.

This clone is medium-sized (0.01 to 0.1%) by share. The rearrangement uses TRBV18 and TRBJ1-5, with D possibly matching TRBD1 (6 bases). The CDR3 has 14 amino acids. The V end lost 2 bases, the J end lost 6 bases, and 11 bases lay between the germline ends. Germline CDR1 KGHSH, CDR2 LQKENI. The CDR3 DNA reads TGTGCCAGCTCACCAAGGGGGGGTATTCAGCCCCAGCATTTT. It yields the protein CASSPRGGIQPQHF.

This clone rates as medium-sized (0.01 to 0.1%). The rearrangement links TRBV6-8 to TRBJ2-7; 8 nucleotides align to TRBD2. Germline assignment: CDR1 MNHGY and CDR2 SAAAGT. V was clipped by 10 bases and J by 4 bases; unmatched bases: 15. The CDR3 contains 15 residues. The CDR3 bases are TGTGCCATCTCCCCGGGGGGGACGGGCTATTACGAGCAGTACTTC. Its translation is CAISPGGTGYYEQYF.

The chain links TRBV7-4 to TRBJ2-3, with 8 positions matching TRBD2. The CDR3 sequence is 19 residues long. The V and J ends lost 1 base and 1 base, in that order; junction bases with no gene match: 13. Germline CDR1 is SGHVT and CDR2 is SQSDAQ. As DNA, the CDR3 is TGTGCCAGCAGCTTAGTGGGGTCGGGCGGGACTAGACGCACAGATACGCAGTATTTT. Translation gives CASSLVGSGGTRRTDTQYF.

This clone was detected only a few times. The V call is TRBV12-5, the J call TRBJ2-2; D gene unclear. Germline lookup yields CDR1 LGHNT and CDR2 FRNRAP. The CDR3 sequence is 13 residues long. The CDR3 loop is CATRRQDTGELFF. DNA of the CDR3: TGTGCCACCCGACGGCAGGACACCGGGGAGCTGTTTTTT.

In DNA form, the CDR3 reads TGTGCCAGCAGCTTGTACCGGGACAGGAGCTCTGAAGCTTTCTTT. Its protein product is CASSLYRDRSSEAFF. This rearrangement joins TRBV11-3 to TRBJ1-1, with 8 bases lining up with TRBD1. V was clipped by 3 bases and J by 6 bases; unmatched bases: 9. Germline V gene sequence: CDR1 SGHNT, CDR2 YENEEA. CDR3 length: 15 residues.